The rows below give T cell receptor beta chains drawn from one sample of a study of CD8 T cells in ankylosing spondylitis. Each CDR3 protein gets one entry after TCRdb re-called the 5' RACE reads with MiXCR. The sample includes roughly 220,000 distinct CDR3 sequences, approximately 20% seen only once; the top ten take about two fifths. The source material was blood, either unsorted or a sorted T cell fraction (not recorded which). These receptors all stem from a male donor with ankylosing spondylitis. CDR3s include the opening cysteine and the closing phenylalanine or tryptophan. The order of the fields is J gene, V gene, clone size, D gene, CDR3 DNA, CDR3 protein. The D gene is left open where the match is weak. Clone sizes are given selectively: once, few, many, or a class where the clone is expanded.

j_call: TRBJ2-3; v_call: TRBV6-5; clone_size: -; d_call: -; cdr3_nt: TGTGCCAGCAGTTACGGGCAGGGGGGGACCACAGATACGCAGTATTTT; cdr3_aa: CASSYGQGGTTDTQYF
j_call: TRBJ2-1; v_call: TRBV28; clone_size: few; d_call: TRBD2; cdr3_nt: TGTGCCAGCAGTTTACAGGCGGGGGACTCCTACAATGAGCAGTTCTTC; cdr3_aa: CASSLQAGDSYNEQFF
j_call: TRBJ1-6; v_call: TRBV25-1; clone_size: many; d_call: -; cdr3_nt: TGTGCCAGCAGCCGGGACCGGAACTTAAATTCACCCCTCCACTTT; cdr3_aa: CASSRDRNLNSPLHF
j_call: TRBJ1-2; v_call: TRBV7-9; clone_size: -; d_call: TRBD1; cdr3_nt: TGTGCCAGCAGCCCTACCGGACAGGGTTTCTATGGCTACACCTTC; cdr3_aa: CASSPTGQGFYGYTF
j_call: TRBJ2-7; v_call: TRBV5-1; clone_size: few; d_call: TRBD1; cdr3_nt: TGCGCCAGCAGCAACGAGGGACAGGGGGCTTGGGACGAGCAGTACTTC; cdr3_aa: CASSNEGQGAWDEQYF
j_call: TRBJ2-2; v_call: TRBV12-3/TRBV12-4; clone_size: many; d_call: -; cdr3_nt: TGTGCCAGCAGTTTTACAGGGTCCGGGGAGCTGTTTTTT; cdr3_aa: CASSFTGSGELFF
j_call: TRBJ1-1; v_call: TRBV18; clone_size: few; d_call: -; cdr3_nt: TGTGCCAGCTCCACCACGGGCAGAACATCTAGCCCTGAAGCTTTCTTT; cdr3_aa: CASSTTGRTSSPEAFF
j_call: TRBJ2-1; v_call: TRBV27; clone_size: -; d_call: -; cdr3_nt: TGTGCCAGCAGAGCACTACTGTACAATGAGCAGTTCTTC; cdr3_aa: CASRALLYNEQFF
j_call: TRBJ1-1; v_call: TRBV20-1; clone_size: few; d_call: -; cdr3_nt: TGCAGTGCTAGAGATCCTGAGGGGGACCCGACTGAAGCTTTCTTT; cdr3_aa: CSARDPEGDPTEAFF
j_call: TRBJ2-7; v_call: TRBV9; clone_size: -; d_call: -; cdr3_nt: TGTGCCAGCAGCCCCGCGGGGACGGTGAGCTCCTACGAGCAGTACTTC; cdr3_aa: CASSPAGTVSSYEQYF
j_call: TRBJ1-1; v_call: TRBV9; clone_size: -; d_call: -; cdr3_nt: TGTGCCAGCAGCCCTCGGGACGGCTACACTGAAGCTTTCTTT; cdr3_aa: CASSPRDGYTEAFF
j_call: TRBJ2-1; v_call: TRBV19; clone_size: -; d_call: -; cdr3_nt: TGTGCCAGTAGTTCCATGGGAGCAAGGCGCACGACCTGGGGTGAGCAGTTCTTC; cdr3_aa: CASSSMGARRTTWGEQFF
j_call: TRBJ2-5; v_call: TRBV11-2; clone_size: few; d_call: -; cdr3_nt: TGTGCCAGCAGCTTAGGACGGGCCAGCGCCCAAGAGACCCAGTACTTC; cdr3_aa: CASSLGRASAQETQYF
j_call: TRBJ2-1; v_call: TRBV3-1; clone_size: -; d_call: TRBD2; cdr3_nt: TGTGCCAGCAGCCCCCGACTAGCGGGGGGGAGCTCCTACAATGAGCAGTTCTTC; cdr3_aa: CASSPRLAGGSSYNEQFF
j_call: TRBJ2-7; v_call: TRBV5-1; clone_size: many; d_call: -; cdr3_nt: TGTGCCAGCAGTTCCGACAGCTACGAGCAGTACTTC; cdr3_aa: CASSSDSYEQYF
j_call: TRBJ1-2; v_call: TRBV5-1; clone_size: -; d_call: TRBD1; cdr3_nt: TGCGCCAGCAGCTTGGGGGAGACAGGGGGCCCCTATGGCTACACCTTC; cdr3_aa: CASSLGETGGPYGYTF
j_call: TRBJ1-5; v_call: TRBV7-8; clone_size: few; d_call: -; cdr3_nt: TGTGCCAGCAGCGAACACCCGGGGACACGACATCAGCCCCAGCATTTT; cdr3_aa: CASSEHPGTRHQPQHF
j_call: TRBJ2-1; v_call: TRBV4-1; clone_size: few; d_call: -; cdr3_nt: TGCGCCAGCGGGGGAGGCAATGAGCAGTTCTTC; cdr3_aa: CASGGGNEQFF
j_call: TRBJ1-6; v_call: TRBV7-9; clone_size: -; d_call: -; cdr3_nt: TGTGCCAGCAGCCCTAAGGAGTTTTTAGCCCTCCACTTT; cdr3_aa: CASSPKEFLALHF
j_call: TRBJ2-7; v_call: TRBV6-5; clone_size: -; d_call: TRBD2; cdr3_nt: TGTGCCAGCAGTTGGGTCGGCGGGGGGGCCCACGAGCAGTACTTC; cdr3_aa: CASSWVGGGAHEQYF